Given below is one TCR beta chain in context. Those enrolled, adults aged 18 to 89 years, came from around 24 US areas. These data belong to a study of blood T cell repertoires in COVID-19. Study overall: The origin of the acute and convalescent COVID-19 samples was the United States, Italy and Spain. Sample material is recorded as cDNA or gDNA derived from T cells, B-cell-depleted T cells, or PBMCs.

V shed 4 bases and J 5 bases; nucleotides not matched to a gene: 12. This CDR3 is built from 16 residues. CDR1 is SGHAT, CDR2 FQNNGV, per germline. Authors' methods: Estimation of nucleated cell counts relied on the amplification of reference gene primers. The data were produced by immunoSEQ multiplex PCR, yet TCRdb's version contains in-frame clones alone and is incomplete. The V and J calls and clone size were taken over from that table, and D and trimming were inferred from the DNA. The sample comprises 200,000 to 250,000 clones, about 80% of which are singletons, and 1.8% rests with the top ten. This TCR came from a man aged 55 to 70 who had recovered from COVID-19. The J gene is TRBJ2-3, the V gene TRBV11-2, with 7 bases identical to TRBD2. Sequencing was done on a sample of PBMCs or T cells enriched from blood (not recorded which). The CDR3 is CASSSKAGTVQDTQYF. DNA for the CDR3: TGTGCCAGCAGCTCAAAAGCGGGGACCGTCCAAGATACGCAGTATTTT. The variable domain in full, completed from reference TRBV11-2 and TRBJ2-3, reads EAGVAQSPRYKIIEKRQSVAFWCNPISGHATLYWYQQILGQGPKLLIQFQNNGVVDDSQLPKDRFSAERLKGVDSTLKIQPAKLEDSAVYLCASSSKAGTVQDTQYFGPGTRLTVL.